The next 5 T cell receptor beta chains were all read from a single sample in a study of T cells in women clearing cervical HPV infection. The data were produced by immunoSEQ multiplex PCR, yet TCRdb's version contains in-frame clones alone and is incomplete. Across tens of thousands of clones, the top ten clones capture around 3.5% of the sample. The sequenced sample consisted of blood buffy coat. All receptors derive from a woman aged 18 to 75 with a cervical HPV16 infection that either progressed to CIN3+ or cleared (not recorded which).

The CDR3 bases that were read are TGTGCCAGCAGTAACGGATTCCGACAGGGGGCTGAGTATGGC. Translating it yields CASSNGFRQGAEYG. The CDR3 as a whole reads CASSNGFRQGAEYGYTF. V and J are TRBV2 and TRBJ1-2; 10 bases fit TRBD1. The read is 3 residues too short to cover the CDR3 end, so that end is filled in from the germline J gene. Germline loops: CDR1 SNHLY, CDR2 FYNNEI. The CDR3 length is 17 residues. J gave up 5 bases and V 5 bases, and 14 bases lay outside the gene matches.

In the case of this clone: The read stops 3 residues short of the end of the CDR3; the missing end is completed from the germline J gene. The J gene is TRBJ2-3, the V gene TRBV7-9; D may be TRBD2 (6 bases). Looked up from germline, CDR1 is SEHNR and CDR2 is FQNEAQ (reference sequence). Trimming removed 8 bases from V and 8 bases from J, with 11 bases in between. The CDR3 covers 11 residues. The CDR3 bases that were read are TGTGCCAGCTCACCCGGGGGTACG. Encoded protein: CASSPGGT. In full, the CDR3 is CASSPGGTQYF.

Remarks on this clone: The observed sequence ends 3 residues before the CDR3 terminus, with the missing tail filled in from the germline J gene. The chain has TRBV30 and TRBJ2-4, with 7 bases lining up with TRBD2. The CDR3 sequence is 16 residues long. J gave up 0 bases and V 0 bases, and 5 bases lay outside the gene matches. Germline V CDR1 and CDR2: GTSNPN, SVGIG (reference sequence). The CDR3 region is CAWSVRLALAKNIQYF. CDR3 bases read: TGTGCCTGGAGTGTACGACTAGCTTTAGCCAAAAACATT.

Of note for this clone: The read ends 3 residues before the CDR3 terminus; that terminus is restored from the germline J gene. The chain employs TRBV6-2 or TRBV6-3 and TRBJ2-7; 9 nucleotides align to TRBD1. This CDR3 region has 15 residues. CDR1 is MNHEY, CDR2 SVGEGT, per germline. J was trimmed by 2 bases and V by 5 bases; bases with no gene match: 7. The sequenced CDR3 bases are TGTGCCAGCAGTCGACCGGGACAGGGAACCTACGAG. This translates into CASSRPGQGTYE. The entire CDR3 protein reads CASSRPGQGTYEQYF.

Regarding this clone: From the germline J gene comes the end of the CDR3, since the read stops 3 residues before it. The chain combines TRBV5-1 with TRBJ2-1, with 9 bases that match TRBD2. After removal of 4 bases from V and 7 bases from J, the junction contained 18 bases not matched to a gene. CDR3 length: 18 amino acids. The germline gives CDR1 SGHRS, CDR2 YFSETQ. CDR3 in amino acids: CASSPAGVGRGGKNEQFF. The DNA read from the CDR3 is TGCGCCAGCAGCCCGGCCGGAGTCGGGCGGGGGGGGAAGAATGAG.